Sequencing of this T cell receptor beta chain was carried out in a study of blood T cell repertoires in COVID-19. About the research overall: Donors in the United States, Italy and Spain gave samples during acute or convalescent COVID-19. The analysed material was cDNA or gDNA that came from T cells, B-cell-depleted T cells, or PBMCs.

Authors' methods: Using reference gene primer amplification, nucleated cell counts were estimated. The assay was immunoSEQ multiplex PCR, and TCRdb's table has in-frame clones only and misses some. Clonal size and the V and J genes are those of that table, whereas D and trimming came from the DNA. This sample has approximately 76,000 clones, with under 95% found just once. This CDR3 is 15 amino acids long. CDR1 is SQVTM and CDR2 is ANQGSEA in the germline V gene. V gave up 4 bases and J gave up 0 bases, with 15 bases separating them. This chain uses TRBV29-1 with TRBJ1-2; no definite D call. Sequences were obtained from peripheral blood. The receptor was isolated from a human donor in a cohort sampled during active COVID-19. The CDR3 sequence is CSVVPRLNSNYGYTF. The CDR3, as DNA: TGCAGCGTTGTTCCCCGACTGAATTCTAACTATGGCTACACCTTC.